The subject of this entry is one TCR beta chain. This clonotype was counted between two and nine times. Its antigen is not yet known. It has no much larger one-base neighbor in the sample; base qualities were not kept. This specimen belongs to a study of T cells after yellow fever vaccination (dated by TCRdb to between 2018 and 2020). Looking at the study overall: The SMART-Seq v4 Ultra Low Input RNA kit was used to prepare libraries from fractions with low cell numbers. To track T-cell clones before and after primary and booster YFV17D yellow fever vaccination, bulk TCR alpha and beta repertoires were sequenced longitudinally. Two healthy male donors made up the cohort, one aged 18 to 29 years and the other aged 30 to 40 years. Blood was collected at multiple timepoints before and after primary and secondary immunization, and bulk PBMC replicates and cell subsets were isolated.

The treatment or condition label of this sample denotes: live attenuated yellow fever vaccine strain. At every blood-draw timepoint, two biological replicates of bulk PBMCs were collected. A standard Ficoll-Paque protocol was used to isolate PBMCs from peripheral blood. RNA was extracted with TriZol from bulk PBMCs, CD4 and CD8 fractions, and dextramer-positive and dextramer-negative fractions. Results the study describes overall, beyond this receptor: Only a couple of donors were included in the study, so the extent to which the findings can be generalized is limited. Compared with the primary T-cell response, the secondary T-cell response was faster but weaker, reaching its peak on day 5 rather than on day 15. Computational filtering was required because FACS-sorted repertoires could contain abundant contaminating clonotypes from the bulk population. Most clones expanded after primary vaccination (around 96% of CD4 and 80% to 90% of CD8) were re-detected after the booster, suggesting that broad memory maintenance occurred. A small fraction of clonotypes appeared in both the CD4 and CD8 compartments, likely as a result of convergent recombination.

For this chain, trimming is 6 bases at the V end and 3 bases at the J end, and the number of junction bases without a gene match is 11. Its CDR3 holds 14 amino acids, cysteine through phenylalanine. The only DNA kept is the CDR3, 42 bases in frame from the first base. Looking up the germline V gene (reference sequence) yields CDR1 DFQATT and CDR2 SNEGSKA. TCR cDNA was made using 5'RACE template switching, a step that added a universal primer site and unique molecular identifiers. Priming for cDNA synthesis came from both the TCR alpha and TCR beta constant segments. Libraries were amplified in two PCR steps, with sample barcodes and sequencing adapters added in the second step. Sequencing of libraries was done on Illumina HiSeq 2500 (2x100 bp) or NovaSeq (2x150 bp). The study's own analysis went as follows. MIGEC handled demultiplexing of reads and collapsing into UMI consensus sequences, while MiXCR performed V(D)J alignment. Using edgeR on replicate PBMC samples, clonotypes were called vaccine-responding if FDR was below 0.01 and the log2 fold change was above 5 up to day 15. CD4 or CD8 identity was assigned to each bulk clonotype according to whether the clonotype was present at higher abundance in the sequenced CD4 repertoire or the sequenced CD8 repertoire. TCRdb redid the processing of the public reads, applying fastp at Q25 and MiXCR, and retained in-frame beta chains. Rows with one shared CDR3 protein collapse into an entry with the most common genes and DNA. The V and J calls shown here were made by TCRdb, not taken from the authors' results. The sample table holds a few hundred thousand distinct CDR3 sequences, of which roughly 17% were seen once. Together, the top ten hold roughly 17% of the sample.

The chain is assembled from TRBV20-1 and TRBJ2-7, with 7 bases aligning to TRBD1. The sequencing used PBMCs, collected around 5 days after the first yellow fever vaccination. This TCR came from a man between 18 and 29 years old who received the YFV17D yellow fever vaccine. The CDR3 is CSATSPGQHYEQYF. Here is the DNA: TGCAGTGCAACCTCCCCGGGACAGCACTACGAGCAGTACTTC.